These 21 T cell receptor beta chains came from one sample sequenced in a study of T cell repertoires in cytomegalovirus infection (dated by TCRdb to the late 2010s). Sequencing instrument: Illumina HiSeq 1500. TCRdb reworked the public reads: Q25 trimming with fastp, MiXCR clone assembly, productive beta chains retained. Records with the same CDR3 protein are collapsed into one entry carrying the most frequent genes and DNA. The sample table records 600,000 to 800,000 distinct CDR3 sequences; 20% to 25% of these occur just once. Of the sample, 7.5% to 9% is held by the ten largest clones. Sequenced: CD8+ T cells from PBMCs. These receptors came from a human donor in good health (CMV status not recorded). Some clones in this sample may be carry-over from other donors' samples.

This clonotype showed up many times. The chain's CDR3 is CASSYPPPKPQHF. In DNA form, the CDR3 reads TGTGCCAGCAGTTACCCCCCGCCAAAACCCCAGCATTTT. This rearrangement joins TRBV6-2 or TRBV6-3 to TRBJ1-5; D ambiguous. Germline V gives CDR1 MNHEY, CDR2 SVGEGT. The CDR3 spans 13 residues. Trimming removed 2 bases at V and 10 bases at J, with 12 bases between.

This clonotype was detected only a few times. V gene TRBV28 combines with J gene TRBJ2-7; 8 nucleotides match TRBD1. V lost 4 bases to trimming and J lost 4 bases; unmatched junction nucleotides: 6. CDR3 length: 14 amino acids. Germline CDR1 and CDR2: MDHEN and SYDVKM. CDR3: CASSSTGAEYEQYV. The CDR3 coding sequence is TGTGCCAGCAGTTCGACAGGGGCCGAATACGAGCAGTACGTC.

This clonotype was counted a few times. The CDR3 here is CSARDSGEQYF. CDR3 nucleotides: TGCAGTGCTAGAGATTCGGGAGAGCAGTACTTC. The chain joins TRBV20-1 to TRBJ2-7; a weak D match, TRBD2 (5 bases). Trimming shortened V by 0 bases and J by 7 bases, and 7 bases separated the two germline ends. The CDR3 sequence is 11 residues long. Germline V lookup: CDR1 DFQATT, CDR2 SNEGSKA (reference sequence).

The rearrangement links TRBV23-1 to TRBJ2-7, with D maybe TRBD2 (6 bases). TRBV23-1 is annotated as an ORF whose role is uncertain. Trimming removed 4 bases at V and 2 bases at J, with 24 bases between. The CDR3 is 18 residues long. The CDR3 is CASSPSGELSTVTYEQYF. DNA for the CDR3: TGCGCCAGCAGTCCGTCGGGGGAGCTGTCGACAGTAACCTACGAGCAGTACTTC.

Comment on this clonotype: The junction and the germline gene differ at one end; a read error may be behind it. The V gene is TRBV5-6, the J gene TRBJ2-2; TRBD1 might be the D (5 bases). The CDR3 totals 15 residues. CDR1 is SGHDT, CDR2 YYEEEE, per germline. CDR3 protein: CTSSLVAGLTGELFF. In DNA, the CDR3 is TGTACCAGCAGCTTGGTGGCAGGGCTCACCGGGGAGCTGTTTTTT.

V and J are TRBV28 and TRBJ2-2; perhaps TRBD2 as D (5 bases). The CDR3 is made up of 15 amino acids. Germline V gives CDR1 MDHEN, CDR2 SYDVKM. The ends were cut back, 8 bases at V and 2 bases at J, with 15 bases in the middle. CDR3 protein: CASSPGRGNTGELFF. The CDR3 bases are TGTGCCAGCTCTCCCGGACGGGGAAACACCGGGGAGCTGTTTTTT. Full variable domain (outside the CDR3, taken from reference TRBV28 and TRBJ2-2): DVKVTQSSRYLVKRTGEKVFLECVQDMDHENMFWYRQDPGLGLRLIYFSYDVKMKEKGDIPEGYSVSREKKERFSLILESASTNQTSMYLCASSPGRGNTGELFFGEGSRLTVL.

This clonotype has a count of ten or more. This chain uses TRBV6-1 with TRBJ1-1, with a possible D match to TRBD1 (5 bases). V was shortened by 6 bases and J by 0 bases, with 23 bases between the two germline ends. Germline V gene data show CDR1 as MNHNS and CDR2 as SASEGT. The CDR3 covers 18 residues. The CDR3 is CASSPGLGSGYLNTEAFF. In DNA, the CDR3 is TGTGCCAGCAGCCCGGGACTGGGATCGGGCTACCTGAACACTGAAGCTTTCTTT.

This clonotype was seen only a few times. The chain employs TRBV2 and TRBJ2-3; 13 positions match TRBD2. Germline CDR1 SNHLY, CDR2 FYNNEI. There are 17 residues in the CDR3. Trimming at V came to 8 bases and at J to 5 bases, leaving 13 bases not matched to a gene. This CDR3 is CASGWTSGSSQRDTQYF. The CDR3, as DNA: TGTGCCAGCGGCTGGACTAGCGGGAGCTCTCAGAGAGATACGCAGTATTTT.

Remarks on this clonotype: This sequence may be a read error, since a much larger clone differs from it by one base. V usage is TRBV7-9 and J usage is TRBJ1-5; 7 bases are a match to TRBD1. J gave up 4 bases and V 7 bases, and 10 bases lay outside the gene matches. The germline gives CDR1 SEHNR, CDR2 FQNEAQ (reference sequence). CDR3 size: 15 residues. This chain's CDR3 is CASNLDRRQNQPQHF. CDR3 DNA: TGTGCCAGCAACTTGGACAGGAGGCAGAATCAGCCCCAGCATTTT.

This clonotype was seen repeatedly, ten times or more. The rearrangement uses TRBV28 and TRBJ1-2; D is perhaps TRBD1 (6 bases). Germline CDR1 MDHEN, CDR2 SYDVKM. Trimming took 7 bases from V and 2 from J, leaving 17 bases between them. CDR3 length: 15 amino acids. This CDR3 is CASIKTGARNYGYTF. DNA for the CDR3: TGTGCCAGCATCAAAACGGGGGCGCGGAACTATGGCTACACCTTC.

V and J are TRBV12-3 or TRBV12-4 and TRBJ2-1, with D possibly called TRBD1 or TRBD2 (5 bases each). The CDR3 extends over 12 amino acids. V was pared by 8 bases and J by 8 bases, with 13 bases between. The CDR3 region has the DNA TGTGCCAGCTCCCTCTCGGGGCATGAGCAGTTCTTC. It yields the protein CASSLSGHEQFF.

This clonotype was detected ten times or more. CDR3 nucleotide sequence: TGTGCCATTAGGACGGGTTCGGACAATGAGCAGTTCTTC. Encoded protein: CAIRTGSDNEQFF. V usage is TRBV10-3 and J usage is TRBJ2-1, with unresolved D. The CDR3 has 13 amino acids. Germline V gene lookup returns CDR1 ENHRY and CDR2 SYGVKD. V lost 9 bases and J 5 bases, leaving 14 bases between the germline ends.

This clonotype turned up a few times. The chain uses TRBV20-1 and TRBJ1-1; TRBD1 agrees at 7 bases. J was trimmed by 0 bases and V by 5 bases; bases with no gene match: 3. There are 13 residues in the CDR3. The V gene's germline CDR1 is DFQATT and CDR2 SNEGSKA (reference sequence). CDR3 amino acids: CSAGGTVNTEAFF. The CDR3 DNA reads TGCAGTGCTGGGGGGACAGTGAACACTGAAGCTTTCTTT.

In this sample, this clonotype turned up many times. The chain joins TRBV12-3 or TRBV12-4 to TRBJ1-4; D may be TRBD1 (5 bases). Trimming took off 1 base at V and 5 bases at J, with 14 bases between the two ends. There are 16 residues in the CDR3. CDR3 residues: CASSLGGEGLNEKLFF. The CDR3 bases are TGTGCCAGCAGTTTAGGGGGGGAAGGGCTGAATGAAAAACTGTTTTTT.

This clonotype was seen many times. V usage is TRBV7-8 and J usage is TRBJ2-7, with D possibly TRBD2 on 5 matching bases. This CDR3 is 17 amino acids long. V shed 1 base and J shed 2 bases, with 18 bases lying between them. In germline, CDR1 is SGHVS, CDR2 FQNEAQ. CDR3 loop: CASSLEFMIGVPYEQYV. The DNA of the CDR3 is TGTGCCAGCAGCTTAGAATTTATGATCGGGGTTCCCTACGAGCAGTACGTC.

This clonotype was observed a handful of times. The chain joins TRBV7-8 to TRBJ2-5, with TRBD2 as a possible D gene (8 bases). This CDR3 is built from 16 residues. Germline CDR1 SGHVS, CDR2 FQNEAQ. V lost 5 bases, J lost 2 bases, and 18 bases lay in between. The CDR3 nucleotides read TGTGCCAGCAGCCCCCTCGGGGGGGACAGACAAGAGACCCAGTACTTC. It yields the protein CASSPLGGDRQETQYF. Based on the CDR3 plus reference TRBV7-8 and TRBJ2-5, the full variable domain is GAGVSQSPRYKVAKRGQDVALRCDPISGHVSLFWYQQALGQGPEFLTYFQNEAQLDKSGLPSDRFFAERPEGSVSTLKIQRTQQEDSAVYLCASSPLGGDRQETQYFGPGTRLLVL.

This clonotype was counted at least ten times. The chain uses TRBV7-9 and TRBJ1-5; 7 bases fit TRBD1. Looked up from germline, CDR1 is SEHNR and CDR2 is FQNEAQ (reference sequence). The CDR3 extends over 14 amino acids. Trimming removed 9 bases from V and 2 bases from J; junction bases left unmatched: 7. For the CDR3, the DNA is TGTGCCAGTCGGTCAGGGGGGGGCAATCAGCCCCAGCATTTT. It yields the protein CASRSGGGNQPQHF.

This clonotype has at least ten counts. The CDR3 bases are TGCAGTGCTAGAGTCAGGGATGGGGCCAACGTCCTGACTTTC. It specifies CSARVRDGANVLTF. The V call is TRBV20-1, the J call TRBJ2-6, with D possibly TRBD1 on 5 matching bases. Trimming left V 1 base short and J 3 bases short, with 7 bases between. The CDR3 has 14 residues. Per germline, CDR1 DFQATT and CDR2 SNEGSKA (reference sequence).

The gene calls are TRBV29-1 and TRBJ1-2, with D possibly TRBD1 on 5 matching bases. The V gene's germline CDR1 is SQVTM and CDR2 ANQGSEA. Trimming removed 0 bases from V and 5 bases from J, with 13 bases in between. The CDR3 contains 14 residues. The CDR3 spells CSVEDGDWGYGYTF. The CDR3, as DNA: TGCAGCGTTGAAGATGGGGACTGGGGTTATGGCTACACCTTC. Variable domain in full (rest from reference TRBV29-1 and TRBJ1-2): SAVISQKPSRDICQRGTSLTIQCQVDSQVTMMFWYRQQPGQSLTLIATANQGSEATYESGFVIDKFPISRPNLTFSTLTVSNMSPEDSSIYLCSVEDGDWGYGYTFGSGTRLTVV.

There are many counts of this clonotype. V gene TRBV7-9 combines with J gene TRBJ2-7; D call uncertain. This CDR3 spans 15 amino acids. CDR1 and CDR2 (germline): SEHNR, FQNEAQ (reference sequence). Trimming took 5 bases from V and 0 from J, leaving 14 bases between them. This CDR3 reads CASSPPAGISYEQYF. The DNA for the CDR3 is TGTGCCAGCAGCCCACCTGCTGGGATCTCCTACGAGCAGTACTTC.

At least ten counts were recorded for this clonotype. The chain couples TRBV5-6 to TRBJ2-1; D may correspond to TRBD1 or TRBD2 (5 bases each). CDR1 and CDR2 (germline): SGHDT, YYEEEE. The CDR3 covers 14 residues. The V gene lost 4 bases and the J gene lost 4 bases, with 12 bases spanning the gap. The CDR3 here is CASSMGRPYNEQFF. The CDR3 DNA reads as TGTGCCAGCAGCATGGGACGGCCGTACAATGAGCAGTTCTTC.